These 13 T cell receptor beta chains share one sample of origin, sequenced in a study of blood T cell repertoires in COVID-19. Assay: immunoSEQ multiplex PCR; the TCRdb copy retains only in-frame clones and omits some. The data hold 200,000 to 250,000 clones, with less than 90% observed a single time. Sequencing input: peripheral blood. All receptors come from a man aged 30 to 45 with active or convalescent COVID-19.

The count of this clone is one. The chain carries TRBV5-1 and TRBJ2-4, with 9 bases fitting TRBD1. The ends lost 4 bases at V and 0 bases at J; junction bases unmatched: 5. The germline V gene encodes CDR1 SGHRS and CDR2 YFSETQ. This CDR3 region has 16 residues. Here the CDR3 DNA reads TGCGCCAGCAGCCAAGGGACAGGGCTAGCCAAAAACATTCAGTACTTC. Its protein is CASSQGTGLAKNIQYF.

The CDR3 DNA reads as TGTGCCAGCAGCCCACTTGGGCAGTGGGGCTACACCTTC. This codes for CASSPLGQWGYTF. The rearrangement uses TRBV5-5 and TRBJ1-2; no definite D call. Trimming removed 4 bases from V and 8 bases from J, with 15 bases in between. The CDR3 is 13 amino acids. Per the germline V gene, CDR1 is SGHKS and CDR2 is YYEKEE (reference sequence).

The chain links TRBV11-2 to TRBJ2-7; 10 nucleotides agree with TRBD1. The CDR3 has 14 amino acids. V shed 0 bases, J shed 6 bases, and the junction held 2 bases outside the gene matches. Germline CDR1 and CDR2: SGHAT and FQNNGV. The CDR3 loop reads CASSLEGTGVEQYF. The CDR3, as DNA: TGTGCCAGCAGCTTAGAAGGGACAGGGGTCGAGCAGTACTTC.

This sequence joins TRBV9 and TRBJ2-4; possibly TRBD2 for D (6 bases). The V end was cut by 4 bases, the J end by 0 bases, with 14 bases between. Per germline, CDR1 SGDLS and CDR2 YYNGEE. There are 16 residues in the CDR3. The CDR3 spells CASSPRETVAKNIQYF. CDR3 bases: TGTGCCAGCAGCCCTCGGGAGACCGTAGCCAAAAACATTCAGTACTTC.

The table lists this clone with a count of one. This CDR3 is CASSLVMNTEAFF. CDR3 DNA sequence: TGTGCCAGCAGTTTAGTCATGAACACTGAAGCTTTCTTT. V gene TRBV12-3 or TRBV12-4 combines with J gene TRBJ1-1; D not certain. The CDR3 runs to 13 residues. V lost 1 base, J lost 0 bases, and 3 bases lay in between.

V is TRBV6-4 and J is TRBJ2-1, with a possible D match to TRBD2 (6 bases). Germline CDR1 is MRHNA and CDR2 is SNTAGT. Trimming cost V 3 bases and J 5 bases, with 11 bases left between them. This CDR3 contains 14 residues. The CDR3 sequence: CASSEYPGDNEQFF. The CDR3 nucleotides are TGTGCCAGCAGTGAGTATCCGGGAGACAATGAGCAGTTCTTC.

The chain recombines TRBV28 with TRBJ1-2; possibly TRBD1 for D (5 bases). Germline-derived CDR1 and CDR2 are MDHEN and SYDVKM. This CDR3 is 14 amino acids long. Trimming stripped 2 bases from V and 8 bases from J, with 15 bases between. CDR3 loop: CASSLGARVYGYTF. CDR3 nucleotide sequence: TGTGCCAGCAGTTTAGGGGCCAGGGTCTACGGCTACACCTTC.

The chain employs TRBV27 and TRBJ2-5; perhaps TRBD2 as D (6 bases). This CDR3 is built from 16 residues. Per the germline V gene, CDR1 is MNHEY and CDR2 is SMNVEV (reference sequence). The ends were cut back, 2 bases at V and 2 bases at J, with 15 bases in the middle. Here the CDR3 reads CASSLKGGEPQETQYF. The CDR3 bases are TGTGCCAGCAGTTTAAAAGGAGGGGAACCTCAAGAGACCCAGTACTTC.

The V gene is TRBV12-5, the J gene TRBJ1-1, with a weak D call TRBD1 (6 bases). The ends were cut back, 1 base at V and 4 bases at J, with 16 bases in the middle. Per germline, CDR1 LGHNT and CDR2 FRNRAP. The CDR3 is 16 residues long. The CDR3, as DNA: TGTGCTAGTGGTTTGGCCTTGGGGACAAACCCCACTGAAGCTTTCTTT. Encoded protein: CASGLALGTNPTEAFF.

This clone appeared once. This sequence joins TRBV6-5 and TRBJ2-7; 7 bases agree with TRBD1. Germline lookup yields CDR1 MNHEY and CDR2 SVGAGI. This CDR3 comprises 12 residues. The V gene end was trimmed by 10 bases and the J gene end by 5 bases; junction bases not matched to a gene: 8. The CDR3 loop is CATGSTGDEQYF. The CDR3 DNA reads as TGTGCCACCGGATCCACAGGGGACGAGCAGTACTTC.

The chain has TRBV27 and TRBJ2-7; tentatively, D is TRBD2 (5 bases). The V and J ends lost 0 bases and 1 base respectively, with 7 bases between them. The germline CDR1 and CDR2 sequences are MNHEY and SMNVEV (reference sequence). This CDR3 is built from 14 residues. The CDR3 here is CASSLSWESYEQYF. The CDR3 DNA follows: TGTGCCAGCAGTTTATCGTGGGAGTCCTACGAGCAGTACTTC.

The J gene is TRBJ2-7, the V gene TRBV18; TRBD2 aligns across 12 bases. In germline, CDR1 is KGHSH, CDR2 LQKENI. CDR3 length: 16 amino acids. V was clipped by 3 bases and J by 5 bases; unmatched bases: 8. The CDR3 DNA follows: TGTGCCAGCTCACCGGACCTAGCGGGGGGGCTTAACGAGCAGTACTTC. Its translation: CASSPDLAGGLNEQYF.

This clone was seen a few times. The V call is TRBV2, the J call TRBJ2-7, with 7 positions matching TRBD2. The V and J ends lost 2 bases and 3 bases, in that order; junction bases with no gene match: 4. CDR1 and CDR2 from the germline V gene are SNHLY and FYNNEI. This CDR3 is built from 14 residues. In DNA, the CDR3 is TGTGCCAGCAGTGAACGGGGAGGGCTCTACGAGCAGTACTTC. The encoded protein is CASSERGGLYEQYF.